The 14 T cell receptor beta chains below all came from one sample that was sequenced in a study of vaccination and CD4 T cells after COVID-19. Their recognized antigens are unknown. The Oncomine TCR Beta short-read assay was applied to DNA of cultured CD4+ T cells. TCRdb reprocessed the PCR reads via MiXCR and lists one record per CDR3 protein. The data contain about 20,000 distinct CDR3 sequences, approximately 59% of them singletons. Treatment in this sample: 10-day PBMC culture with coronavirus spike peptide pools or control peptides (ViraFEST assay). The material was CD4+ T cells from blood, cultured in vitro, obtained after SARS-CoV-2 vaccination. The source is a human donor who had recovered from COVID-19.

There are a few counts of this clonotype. CDR3 protein: CASSLAGRLETQYF. The CDR3 DNA follows: TGTGCCAGCAGCTTAGCGGGGCGTTTGGAGACCCAGTACTTC. This chain connects TRBV7-2 to TRBJ2-5; tentative D call: TRBD1 (5 bases). Trimming removed 0 bases at V and 5 bases at J, with 10 bases between. The CDR3 has 14 residues. CDR1 and CDR2 (germline): SGHTA, FQGNSA.

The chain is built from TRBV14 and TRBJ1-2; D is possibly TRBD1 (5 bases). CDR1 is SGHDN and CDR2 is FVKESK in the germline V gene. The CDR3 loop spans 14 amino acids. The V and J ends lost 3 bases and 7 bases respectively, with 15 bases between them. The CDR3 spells CASSQFNEGLGYTF. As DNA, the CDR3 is TGTGCCAGCAGCCAGTTTAATGAGGGGCTTGGCTACACCTTC.

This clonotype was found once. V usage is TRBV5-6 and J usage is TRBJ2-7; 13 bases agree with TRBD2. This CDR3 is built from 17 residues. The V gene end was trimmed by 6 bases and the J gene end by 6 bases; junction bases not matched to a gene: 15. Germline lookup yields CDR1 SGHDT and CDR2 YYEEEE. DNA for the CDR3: TGTGCCAGCACTGAGACTAGCGGGAGGACCGGGACTCTCGAGCAGTACTTC. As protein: CASTETSGRTGTLEQYF.

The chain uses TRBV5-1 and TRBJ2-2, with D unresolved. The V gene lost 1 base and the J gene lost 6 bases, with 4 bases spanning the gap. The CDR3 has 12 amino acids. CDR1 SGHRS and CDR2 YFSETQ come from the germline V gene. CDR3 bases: TGCGCCAGCAGCTTGTCAGCCGGGGAGCTGTTTTTT. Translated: CASSLSAGELFF.

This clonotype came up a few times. The CDR3 loop is CASSFSRANYGYTF. The DNA of the CDR3 is TGTGCCAGCAGTTTCTCCCGAGCTAACTATGGCTACACCTTC. The rearrangement links TRBV12-3 or TRBV12-4 to TRBJ1-2, with D uncertain. V lost 3 bases, J lost 0 bases, and 8 bases lay in between. The CDR3 covers 14 residues.

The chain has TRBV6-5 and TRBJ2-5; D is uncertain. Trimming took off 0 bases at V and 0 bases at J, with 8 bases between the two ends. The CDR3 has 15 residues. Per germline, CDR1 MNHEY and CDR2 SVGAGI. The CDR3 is CASSYSRPHQETQYF. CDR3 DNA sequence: TGTGCCAGCAGTTACTCCCGGCCACACCAAGAGACCCAGTACTTC.

The CDR3 DNA is TGCAGTGCTAGAGATCCCGGGACAGGGGGAGGGATACAGACCCAGTACTTC. Translating it yields CSARDPGTGGGIQTQYF. The rearrangement joins TRBV20-1 to TRBJ2-5; 11 positions agree with TRBD1. V shed 0 bases, J shed 6 bases, and the junction held 12 bases outside the gene matches. Germline lookup yields CDR1 DFQATT and CDR2 SNEGSKA (reference sequence). The length of the CDR3 is 17 residues.

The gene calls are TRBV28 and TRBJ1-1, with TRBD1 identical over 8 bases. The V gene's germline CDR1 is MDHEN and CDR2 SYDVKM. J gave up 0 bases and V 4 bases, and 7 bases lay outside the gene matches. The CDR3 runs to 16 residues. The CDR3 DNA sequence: TGTGCCAGCAGTTCCGGGACAGGCTTCTTGAACACTGAAGCTTTCTTT. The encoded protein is CASSSGTGFLNTEAFF.

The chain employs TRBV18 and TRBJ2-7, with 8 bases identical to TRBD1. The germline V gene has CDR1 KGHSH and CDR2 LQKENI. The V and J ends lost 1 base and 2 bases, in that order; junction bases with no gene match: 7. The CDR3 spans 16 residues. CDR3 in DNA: TGTGCCAGCTCACCACTCCCCGGGACAGGACCCTACGAGCAGTACTTC. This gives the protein CASSPLPGTGPYEQYF.

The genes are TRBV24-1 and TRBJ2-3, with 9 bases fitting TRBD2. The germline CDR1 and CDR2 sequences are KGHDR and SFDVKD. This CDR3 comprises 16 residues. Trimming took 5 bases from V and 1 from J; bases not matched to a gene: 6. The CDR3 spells CATSAGGRAGTDTQYF. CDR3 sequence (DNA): TGTGCCACCAGTGCTGGCGGGAGGGCGGGCACAGATACGCAGTATTTT.

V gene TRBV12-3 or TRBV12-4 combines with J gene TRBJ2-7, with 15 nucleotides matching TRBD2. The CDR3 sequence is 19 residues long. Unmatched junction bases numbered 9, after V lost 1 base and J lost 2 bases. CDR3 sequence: CASSLVGTSGGYPPYEQYF. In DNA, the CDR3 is TGTGCCAGCAGTTTAGTGGGGACTAGCGGGGGGTACCCTCCCTACGAGCAGTACTTC.

CDR3 region: CASSIGTSGLQETQYF. CDR3 coding DNA: TGTGCCAGTAGTATTGGGACTAGCGGGTTACAAGAGACCCAGTACTTC. The V and J genes are TRBV19 and TRBJ2-5, with TRBD2 matching over 12 bases. The germline V gene encodes CDR1 LNHDA and CDR2 SQIVND (reference sequence). The V and J ends lost 3 bases and 2 bases, in that order; junction bases with no gene match: 4. CDR3 length: 16 residues.

The CDR3 reads CASSLVRVSAGELFF. The CDR3 DNA follows: TGTGCCAGCAGCTTAGTCAGGGTATCGGCCGGGGAGCTGTTTTTT. J is TRBJ2-2 and V is TRBV7-2; D is perhaps TRBD1 (5 bases). The CDR3 is 15 amino acids. Trimming removed 1 base at V and 6 bases at J, with 12 bases between. Germline V gives CDR1 SGHTA, CDR2 FQGNSA.

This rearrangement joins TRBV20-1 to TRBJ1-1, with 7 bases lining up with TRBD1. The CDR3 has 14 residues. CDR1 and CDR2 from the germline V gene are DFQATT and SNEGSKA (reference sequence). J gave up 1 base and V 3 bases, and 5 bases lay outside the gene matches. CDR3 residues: CSASSGQRNTEAFF. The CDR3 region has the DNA TGCAGTGCTAGCTCGGGACAGAGGAACACTGAAGCTTTCTTT.